The 3 T cell receptor beta chains given below trace back to one sample, sequenced in a study of cytomegalovirus exposure and HLA in healthy donors. The PCR contained 60 Vbeta and 13 Jbeta primers. Clones were sequenced by immunoSEQ multiplex PCR, and TCRdb holds only the in-frame ones, with some missing. The sample carries approximately 73,000 clones, under 70% recorded once. What was sequenced was PBMCs. The receptors derive from a man aged 30-40 years in good health and CMV-seropositive.

The V and J genes are TRBV6-1 and TRBJ2-7; D is unclear. The germline V gene has CDR1 MNHNS and CDR2 SASEGT. V dropped 3 bases and J dropped 2 bases, with 8 bases sitting between them. This CDR3 contains 13 residues. The CDR3 sequence is CASSESSPYEQYF. CDR3 DNA sequence: TGTGCCAGCAGTGAGTCATCCCCCTACGAGCAGTACTTC.

The chain carries TRBV28 and TRBJ2-7, with 9 positions matching TRBD1. The CDR3 covers 15 residues. The germline V gene has CDR1 MDHEN and CDR2 SYDVKM. With 5 bases clipped from V and 4 bases from J, the junction kept 9 bases outside the gene matches. The CDR3 DNA reads TGTGCCAGCAGTAGATCCGGGACAGGGTGGTACGAGCAGTACTTC. This gives the protein CASSRSGTGWYEQYF.

This clone was seen a few times. The rearrangement links TRBV5-1 to TRBJ2-5, with 7 bases matching TRBD2. Germline-derived CDR1 and CDR2 are SGHRS and YFSETQ. This CDR3 is 16 amino acids long. Trimming removed 0 bases from V and 9 bases from J; junction bases left unmatched: 14. The CDR3 DNA reads as TGCGCCAGCAGCTTGGCCTCGTCTAGCGGCCTTATGTCCCAGTACTTC. Translating gives CASSLASSSGLMSQYF.